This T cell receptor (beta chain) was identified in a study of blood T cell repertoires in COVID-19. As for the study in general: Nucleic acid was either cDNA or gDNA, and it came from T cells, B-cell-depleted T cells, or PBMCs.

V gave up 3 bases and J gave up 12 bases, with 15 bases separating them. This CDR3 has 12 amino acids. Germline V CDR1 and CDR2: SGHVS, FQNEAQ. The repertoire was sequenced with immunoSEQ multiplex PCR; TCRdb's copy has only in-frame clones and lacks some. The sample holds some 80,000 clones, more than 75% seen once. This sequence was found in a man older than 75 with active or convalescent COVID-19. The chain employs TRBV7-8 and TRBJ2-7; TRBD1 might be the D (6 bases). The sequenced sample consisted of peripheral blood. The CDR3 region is CASSFDRGGLYV. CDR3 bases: TGTGCCAGCAGCTTCGATCGAGGGGGTTTGTACGTC.